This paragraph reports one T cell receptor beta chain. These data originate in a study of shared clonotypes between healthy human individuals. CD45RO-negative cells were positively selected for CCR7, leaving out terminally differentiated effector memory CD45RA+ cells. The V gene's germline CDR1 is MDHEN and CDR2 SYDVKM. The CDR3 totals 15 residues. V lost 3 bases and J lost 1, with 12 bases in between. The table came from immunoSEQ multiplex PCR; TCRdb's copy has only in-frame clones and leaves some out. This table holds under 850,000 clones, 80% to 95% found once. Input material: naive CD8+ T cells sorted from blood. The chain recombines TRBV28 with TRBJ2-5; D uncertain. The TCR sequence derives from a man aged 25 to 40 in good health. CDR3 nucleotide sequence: TGTGCCAGCAGTTTGGTCTGGGCGTCCCAAGAGACCCAGTACTTC. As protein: CASSLVWASQETQYF.